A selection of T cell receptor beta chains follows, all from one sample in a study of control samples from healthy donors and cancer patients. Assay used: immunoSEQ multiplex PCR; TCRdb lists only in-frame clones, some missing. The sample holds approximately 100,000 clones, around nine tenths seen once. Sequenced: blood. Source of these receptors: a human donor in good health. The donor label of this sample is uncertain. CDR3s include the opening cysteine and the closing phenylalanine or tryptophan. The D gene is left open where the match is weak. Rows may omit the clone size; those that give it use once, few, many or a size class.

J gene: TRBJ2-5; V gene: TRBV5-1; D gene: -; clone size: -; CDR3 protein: CASSRDVQETQYF; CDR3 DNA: TGCGCCAGCAGCCGGGACGTCCAAGAGACCCAGTACTTC
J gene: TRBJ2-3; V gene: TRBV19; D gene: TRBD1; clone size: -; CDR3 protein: CASSTRQGSSTDTQYF; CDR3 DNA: TGTGCCAGTAGTACCCGACAGGGAAGTTCCACAGATACGCAGTATTTT
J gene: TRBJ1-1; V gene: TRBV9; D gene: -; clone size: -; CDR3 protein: CASSVEVDMNTEAFF; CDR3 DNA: TGTGCCAGCAGCGTAGAGGTAGACATGAACACTGAAGCTTTCTTT
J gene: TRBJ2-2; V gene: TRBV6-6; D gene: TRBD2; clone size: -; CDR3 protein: CASSRNSGAPSDTGELFF; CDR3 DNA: TGTGCCAGCAGTCGAAATAGCGGGGCCCCTTCTGACACCGGGGAGCTGTTTTTT
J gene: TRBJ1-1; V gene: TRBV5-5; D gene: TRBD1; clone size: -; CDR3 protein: CASSFGQGNTEAFF; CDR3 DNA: TGTGCCAGCAGCTTCGGACAGGGGAACACTGAAGCTTTCTTT
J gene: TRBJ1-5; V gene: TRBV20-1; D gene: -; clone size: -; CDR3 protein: CSASPRQGNQPQHF; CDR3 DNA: TGCAGTGCTAGTCCTCGGCAGGGAAATCAGCCCCAGCATTTT
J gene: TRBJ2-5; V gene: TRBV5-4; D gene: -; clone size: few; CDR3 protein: CASSLGQRSRETQYF; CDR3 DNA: TGTGCCAGCAGCTTGGGACAGAGGAGTCGAGAGACCCAGTACTTC
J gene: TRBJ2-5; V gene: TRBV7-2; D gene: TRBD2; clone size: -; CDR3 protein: CASSSWTSGGRDAQYF; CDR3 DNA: TGTGCCAGCAGCTCATGGACTAGCGGGGGGCGGGATGCCCAGTACTTC
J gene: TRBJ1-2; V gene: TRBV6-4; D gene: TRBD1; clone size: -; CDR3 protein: CASSQTGNANYGYTF; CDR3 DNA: TGTGCCAGCAGCCAGACAGGGAACGCTAACTATGGCTACACCTTC
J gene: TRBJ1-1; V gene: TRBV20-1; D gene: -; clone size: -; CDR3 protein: CSASRQENTEAFF; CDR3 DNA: TGCAGTGCTAGTCGACAGGAAAACACTGAAGCTTTCTTT
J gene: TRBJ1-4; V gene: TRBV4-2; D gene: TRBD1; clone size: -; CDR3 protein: CASSQDRGTNEKLFF; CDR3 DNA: TGTGCCAGCAGCCAGGACAGGGGAACTAATGAAAAACTGTTTTTT